The source of this T cell receptor beta chain is a study of blood T cell repertoires in COVID-19. Generated by immunoSEQ multiplex PCR, the TCRdb table keeps only in-frame clones and is missing some. The repertoire consists of around 130,000 clones, with about four fifths occurring once and the leading ten covering about 9.6%. Germline values: CDR1 MNHEY, CDR2 SMNVEV (reference sequence). The CDR3 covers 15 residues. The V gene end was trimmed by 3 bases and the J gene end by 0 bases; junction bases not matched to a gene: 4. The gene calls are TRBV27 and TRBJ1-1; 7 nucleotides align to TRBD1. The sample consisted of peripheral blood. The receptor's source is a man aged 40-55 years with active or convalescent COVID-19. The CDR3 DNA reads as TGTGCCAGCAGTTTCAGGGGGGCTATGAACACTGAAGCTTTCTTT. Amino acids: CASSFRGAMNTEAFF.